These T cell receptor beta chains were read from a single sample in a study of blood T cell repertoires in COVID-19. Generated by immunoSEQ multiplex PCR, the TCRdb table keeps only in-frame clones and is missing some. The table has under 50,000 clones, over 80% seen once. The sample was peripheral blood. The receptors stem from a human donor in a cohort sampled during active COVID-19. Both conserved end residues are part of each CDR3. The D gene is left open where the match is weak. Only some rows state a clone size, as once, few, many or a class for expanded clones.

cdr3_nt: TGTGCCAGCAGTCAGGGAGCAGGGAGGTTTAGCGAGCAGTACTTC
cdr3_aa: CASSQGAGRFSEQYF
v_call: TRBV2
d_call: .
j_call: TRBJ2-7
cdr3_length: 15
clone_size: .

cdr3_nt: TGTGCCACCAGCAGAGGAGGGCAAGAGACCCAGTACTTC
cdr3_aa: CATSRGGQETQYF
v_call: TRBV15
d_call: .
j_call: TRBJ2-5
cdr3_length: 13
clone_size: .

cdr3_nt: TGCGCCAGCAGCTTGGCCCTTTTGGCGGGGGGTTTAGATACGCAGTATTTT
cdr3_aa: CASSLALLAGGLDTQYF
v_call: TRBV5-1
d_call: TRBD2
j_call: TRBJ2-3
cdr3_length: 17
clone_size: .

cdr3_nt: TGTGCCAGCAGCTTGTCCGGTGCGGGCAATCAGCCCCAGCATTTT
cdr3_aa: CASSLSGAGNQPQHF
v_call: TRBV7-2
d_call: .
j_call: TRBJ1-5
cdr3_length: 15
clone_size: .

cdr3_nt: TGTGCCAGCAGCTTAGCCACCGTGGAGCGGGGCACCTACGAGCAGTACTTC
cdr3_aa: CASSLATVERGTYEQYF
v_call: TRBV13
d_call: TRBD2
j_call: TRBJ2-7
cdr3_length: 17
clone_size: few

cdr3_nt: TGCAGCGTTGCATTGGGACAGGGTTTCAGCACTGGAAACACCATATATTTT
cdr3_aa: CSVALGQGFSTGNTIYF
v_call: TRBV29-1
d_call: TRBD1
j_call: TRBJ1-3
cdr3_length: 17
clone_size: .

cdr3_nt: TGTGCCAGCAGCTCACGTCGACTAGCGGGAGGTAGCAATGAGCAGTTCTTC
cdr3_aa: CASSSRRLAGGSNEQFF
v_call: TRBV7-2
d_call: TRBD2
j_call: TRBJ2-1
cdr3_length: 17
clone_size: once

cdr3_nt: TGCGCCAGCAGCTTGGTCGGGAATACTAACACTGAAGCTTTCTTT
cdr3_aa: CASSLVGNTNTEAFF
v_call: TRBV5-1
d_call: .
j_call: TRBJ1-1
cdr3_length: 15
clone_size: .

cdr3_nt: TGTGCCAGCGGCCAGGGGGCTGGAAACACCATATATTTT
cdr3_aa: CASGQGAGNTIYF
v_call: TRBV2
d_call: TRBD1
j_call: TRBJ1-3
cdr3_length: 13
clone_size: .

cdr3_nt: TGTGCCAGGACCCGGGACAGGGGATACTACACCTTC
cdr3_aa: CARTRDRGYYTF
v_call: TRBV7-9
d_call: TRBD1
j_call: TRBJ1-2
cdr3_length: 12
clone_size: .

cdr3_nt: TGTGCCAGCAGCGTAGGAGCCGGCAGGGGGCCTTACGAGCAGTACTTC
cdr3_aa: CASSVGAGRGPYEQYF
v_call: TRBV9
d_call: TRBD1
j_call: TRBJ2-7
cdr3_length: 16
clone_size: .

cdr3_nt: TGCGCCAGCAGCGCCCTAATTCAACAGGGGACTGAAGCTTTCTTT
cdr3_aa: CASSALIQQGTEAFF
v_call: TRBV5-1
d_call: TRBD1
j_call: TRBJ1-1
cdr3_length: 15
clone_size: .

cdr3_nt: TGTGCCAGCAGTTTACAGGGCACAGATACGCAGTATTTT
cdr3_aa: CASSLQGTDTQYF
v_call: TRBV12-3/TRBV12-4
d_call: .
j_call: TRBJ2-3
cdr3_length: 13
clone_size: .

cdr3_nt: TGTGCCACCCCCGGACAGAGTCATTCACCCCTCCACTTT
cdr3_aa: CATPGQSHSPLHF
v_call: TRBV11-3
d_call: .
j_call: TRBJ1-6
cdr3_length: 13
clone_size: .

cdr3_nt: TGTGCCAGCAGCCCAACAGGGCTTAGCACAGATACGCAGTATTTT
cdr3_aa: CASSPTGLSTDTQYF
v_call: TRBV27
d_call: .
j_call: TRBJ2-3
cdr3_length: 15
clone_size: .

cdr3_nt: TGTGCCAGCAGCCAAGATTTGGGGGAGGGCCGAGAGACCCAGTACTTC
cdr3_aa: CASSQDLGEGRETQYF
v_call: TRBV4-2
d_call: TRBD2
j_call: TRBJ2-5
cdr3_length: 16
clone_size: few

cdr3_nt: TGTGCCAGTAGTCCCCGGGACTTACGGAACACCGGGGAGCTGTTTTTT
cdr3_aa: CASSPRDLRNTGELFF
v_call: TRBV19
d_call: .
j_call: TRBJ2-2
cdr3_length: 16
clone_size: .

cdr3_nt: TGTGCCAGCAGCTTATTGACTGGTTCTAGAGGTGCTGAAGCTTTCTTT
cdr3_aa: CASSLLTGSRGAEAFF
v_call: TRBV7-9
d_call: .
j_call: TRBJ1-1
cdr3_length: 16
clone_size: .

cdr3_nt: TGTGCCAGCACCCGACGACAGGGGAGTTGTGAAAAACTGTTTTTT
cdr3_aa: CASTRRQGSCEKLFF
v_call: TRBV3-1/TRBV3-2
d_call: TRBD1
j_call: TRBJ1-4
cdr3_length: 15
clone_size: .

cdr3_nt: TGTGCCTGGAGTACGACATTGAACACTGAAGCTTTCTTT
cdr3_aa: CAWSTTLNTEAFF
v_call: TRBV30
d_call: .
j_call: TRBJ1-1
cdr3_length: 13
clone_size: .

cdr3_nt: TGCGCCAGCAGCAGGGGGAACCAGGAGACCCAGTACTTC
cdr3_aa: CASSRGNQETQYF
v_call: TRBV5-1
d_call: .
j_call: TRBJ2-5
cdr3_length: 13
clone_size: .

cdr3_nt: TGTGCCAGCAGTTACAGGGCTTCGGGCTACACCTTC
cdr3_aa: CASSYRASGYTF
v_call: TRBV12-3/TRBV12-4
d_call: .
j_call: TRBJ1-2
cdr3_length: 12
clone_size: .